Below are 28 T cell receptor beta chains sequenced from a single sample in a study of shared T cell receptors in the human thymus. Assay: immunoSEQ multiplex PCR; the TCRdb copy retains only in-frame clones and omits some. This table has fewer than 700,000 clones, roughly 90% appearing once. The same sample was also studied in work on human thymus T cells.

Sequenced input: thymocytes. All receptors derive from a boy younger than two with a congenital heart defect.

The CDR3 reads CASSLDGGSSYGYTF. The CDR3 region has the DNA TGTGCCAGCAGCTTAGATGGGGGCTCTAGCTATGGCTACACCTTC. This rearrangement joins TRBV11-2 to TRBJ1-2, with D possibly being TRBD1 (6 bases). The CDR3 loop spans 15 amino acids. Trimming pared 0 bases from V and 4 bases from J, leaving 12 bases between. CDR1 is SGHAT and CDR2 is FQNNGV in the germline V gene.

This rearrangement joins TRBV27 to TRBJ2-1; perhaps TRBD2 as D (5 bases). V was pared by 5 bases and J by 2 bases, with 13 bases between. The CDR3 contains 15 residues. Germline V CDR1 and CDR2: MNHEY, SMNVEV (reference sequence). CDR3 bases: TGTGCCAGCAGTGGGAGCGGCCCTCCCTACAATGAGCAGTTCTTC. It yields the protein CASSGSGPPYNEQFF.

In regard to this clone: Germline is not matched at one junction end, which may reflect a read error. The J gene is TRBJ2-7, the V gene TRBV7-7, with 7 bases matching TRBD2. The CDR3 spans 14 residues. Per the germline V gene, CDR1 is SSHAT and CDR2 is FNYEAQ (reference sequence). The CDR3 loop is CASSLGGEGYEQYF. DNA for the CDR3: TGTGCTAGCAGCTTAGGAGGGGAGGGTTACGAGCAGTACTTC.

V is TRBV2 and J is TRBJ2-7, with a tentative D call TRBD2 (6 bases). CDR3 size: 14 residues. The V gene lost 0 bases and the J gene lost 5 bases, with 11 bases spanning the gap. Germline V gene lookup returns CDR1 SNHLY and CDR2 FYNNEI. The DNA of the CDR3 is TGTGCCAGCAGTGAAGCGGGACTGCTTAACGAGCAGTACTTC. This codes for CASSEAGLLNEQYF.

The genes are TRBV27 and TRBJ1-5; no clear D gene. CDR3 length equals 15 residues. The germline V and J ends were trimmed by 3 bases and 6 bases, with 15 bases remaining between them. The V gene's germline CDR1 is MNHEY and CDR2 SMNVEV (reference sequence). The CDR3 sequence is CASSFGQEAGQPQHF. As DNA, the CDR3 is TGTGCCAGCAGTTTCGGGCAGGAAGCGGGTCAGCCCCAGCATTTT.

The chain carries TRBV28 and TRBJ2-7; tentatively, D is TRBD1 (5 bases). The CDR3 loop spans 15 amino acids. In germline, CDR1 is MDHEN, CDR2 SYDVKM. Trimming took off 2 bases at V and 9 bases at J, with 20 bases between the two ends. Written as DNA, the CDR3 is TGTGCCAGCAGTTTAGGGGCAGAGAAGCCACTTATGCAGTACTTC. Protein sequence: CASSLGAEKPLMQYF.

This chain's CDR3 is CASSMEDRTDTQYF. DNA for the CDR3: TGTGCCAGTAGTATGGAGGACCGCACAGATACGCAGTATTTT. The chain joins TRBV19 to TRBJ2-3; weak D call: TRBD2 (5 bases). Trimming took off 3 bases at V and 1 base at J, with 8 bases between the two ends. The germline V gene encodes CDR1 LNHDA and CDR2 SQIVND (reference sequence). This CDR3 is built from 14 residues.

In its sample, this clone was seen a few times. The V call is TRBV10-3, the J call TRBJ1-1; D is uncertain. The germline CDR1 and CDR2 sequences are ENHRY and SYGVKD. Trimming left V 2 bases short and J 1 base short, with 8 bases between. The CDR3 consists of 14 residues. In DNA, the CDR3 is TGTGCCATCAGTGAGAGAGAGGGGAACACTGAAGCTTTCTTT. Residues: CAISEREGNTEAFF.

This clone was recorded a few times. V usage is TRBV9 and J usage is TRBJ2-7, with 10 bases that match TRBD2. V gave up 4 bases and J gave up 2 bases; unmatched junction bases: 6. The CDR3 runs to 15 residues. Looked up from germline, CDR1 is SGDLS and CDR2 is YYNGEE. The CDR3 is CASSLGTSATYEQYF. CDR3 bases: TGTGCCAGCAGCCTTGGGACTAGCGCGACCTACGAGCAGTACTTC.

This chain joins TRBV5-1 and TRBJ2-5; 8 positions agree with TRBD2. Germline trimming cut 6 bases from V and 5 bases from J; bases unmatched to any gene: 15. Germline values: CDR1 SGHRS, CDR2 YFSETQ. The CDR3 is 16 residues long. CDR3 residues: CASTPPEAGDGETQYF. The CDR3 DNA follows: TGCGCCAGCACCCCTCCCGAAGCGGGAGACGGGGAGACCCAGTACTTC.

This chain links TRBV10-1 with TRBJ2-7; TRBD1 agrees at 10 bases. The CDR3 runs to 15 residues. Germline assignment: CDR1 WNHNN and CDR2 SYGVQD (reference sequence). V gave up 6 bases and J gave up 3 bases; unmatched junction bases: 8. The CDR3 spells CASSRRGQGGYEQYF. The CDR3 coding sequence is TGCGCCAGCAGCCGAAGAGGACAGGGGGGCTACGAGCAGTACTTC.

As to this clone: One junction end disagrees with the germline gene, perhaps due to a read error. The rearrangement links TRBV7-7 to TRBJ2-1; unclear D gene. The CDR3 totals 13 residues. Germline V lookup: CDR1 SSHAT, CDR2 FNYEAQ (reference sequence). The CDR3 region is CASSLVVVEEQFF. The CDR3 DNA reads as TGTGCTAGCAGCTTAGTTGTAGTAGAGGAGCAGTTCTTC.

About this clone itself: The identical CDR3 is also encoded by other nucleotide sequences in the sample. This sequence joins TRBV5-4 and TRBJ2-7; the D is unclear. V lost 5 bases, J lost 4 bases, and 7 bases lay in between. The germline CDR1 and CDR2 sequences are SGHNT and YYREEE (reference sequence). The CDR3 runs to 11 residues. The CDR3 protein is CASSSSYEQYF. The CDR3 DNA is TGTGCCAGCAGTTCTAGTTACGAGCAGTACTTC.

In this sample, this clone turned up once. The chain employs TRBV29-1 and TRBJ2-1; TRBD1 might be the D (5 bases). The germline V gene encodes CDR1 SQVTM and CDR2 ANQGSEA. CDR3 length: 10 amino acids. Deletions cut 3 bases from V and 13 bases from J, with 10 bases between. CDR3 in DNA: TGCAGCGTTGATCAAGGACAACAGTTCTTC. As protein: CSVDQGQQFF.

The chain has TRBV28 and TRBJ2-2; TRBD2 matches at 7 bases. CDR1 is MDHEN, CDR2 SYDVKM, per germline. This CDR3 is 19 amino acids long. Losses at the gene ends were 1 base for V and 0 bases for J; bases not matched to a gene: 11. The CDR3 DNA reads as TGTGCCAGCAGTTTATCGGGGGGTCCCATACCAACGAACACCGGGGAGCTGTTTTTT. Its translation: CASSLSGGPIPTNTGELFF.

The chain's CDR3 is CASSLEGTSGRGFEQYF. The CDR3 DNA reads TGTGCCAGCAGCTTAGAGGGGACTAGCGGGAGGGGTTTCGAGCAGTACTTC. The chain recombines TRBV11-3 with TRBJ2-7; 16 positions match TRBD2. This CDR3 region has 17 residues. The germline V gene has CDR1 SGHNT and CDR2 YENEEA. The junction had 5 bases not matched to a gene; V was cut back by 0 bases and J by 6 bases.

This clone was found a few times. The V gene is TRBV2, the J gene TRBJ2-1; 7 nucleotides line up with TRBD1. CDR1 SNHLY and CDR2 FYNNEI come from the germline V gene. V lost 6 bases, J lost 7 bases, and 6 bases stayed unmatched. CDR3 length: 13 residues. This chain's CDR3 is CASSGDRANEQFF. The CDR3 nucleotides are TGTGCCAGCAGCGGTGACAGGGCTAATGAGCAGTTCTTC.

The rearrangement links TRBV4-3 to TRBJ2-7, with D perhaps TRBD2 (6 bases). The CDR3 totals 16 residues. Germline CDR1 reads LGHNA; CDR2 reads YSLEER. V was shortened by 3 bases and J by 0 bases, with 15 bases between the two germline ends. CDR3 DNA sequence: TGCGCCAGCAGCCAGGGAAGGGACTGGAGCTCCTACGAGCAGTACTTC. This gives the protein CASSQGRDWSSYEQYF.

The rearrangement links TRBV21-1 to TRBJ2-7; the table's D gene call, TRBD1, was not cross checked with the DNA. TRBV21-1 is designated a pseudogene. This CDR3 contains 14 residues. The CDR3 DNA reads as TGTGCCAGCAGCAGCCGGGACAGGGGTCACGAGCAGTACTTC. This codes for CASSSRDRGHEQYF.

This chain links TRBV27 with TRBJ1-2, with 8 bases that match TRBD1. The junction had 9 bases not matched to a gene; V was cut back by 6 bases and J by 3 bases. CDR1 and CDR2 (germline): MNHEY, SMNVEV (reference sequence). The CDR3 totals 15 residues. The CDR3: CASRTDLTGDYGYTF. For the CDR3, the DNA is TGTGCCAGCAGAACCGACTTGACAGGGGACTATGGCTACACCTTC.

Concerning this clone: The identical CDR3 is also encoded by other nucleotide sequences in the sample. In DNA, the CDR3 is TGTGCCAGCAGCCGAACGGGAGAGGTAATGGAGACCCAGTACTTC. It specifies CASSRTGEVMETQYF. J is TRBJ2-5 and V is TRBV9, with D perhaps matching TRBD2 (6 bases). The V gene's germline CDR1 is SGDLS and CDR2 YYNGEE. Trimming removed 4 bases from V and 5 bases from J, with 18 bases in between. This CDR3 region has 15 residues.

The V gene is TRBV30, the J gene TRBJ2-5; the D gene is possibly TRBD2 (5 bases). The V gene lost 3 bases and the J gene lost 5 bases, with 10 bases spanning the gap. The CDR3 spans 12 residues. CDR1 GTSNPN and CDR2 SVGIG come from the germline V gene (reference sequence). CDR3 sequence (DNA): TGTGCCTGGAGGGATAGGGAGGAGACCCAGTACTTC. Translated, it gives CAWRDREETQYF.

The chain couples TRBV4-3 to TRBJ2-7, with TRBD1 matching over 7 bases. Germline lookup yields CDR1 LGHNA and CDR2 YSLEER. J lost 3 bases, V lost 4 bases, and 9 bases had no gene match. This CDR3 contains 15 residues. CDR3: CASSLQLDRSYEQYF. CDR3 nucleotide sequence: TGCGCCAGCAGCCTCCAATTGGACAGGAGCTACGAGCAGTACTTC.

This chain joins TRBV5-1 and TRBJ2-2, with TRBD2 identical over 13 bases. The CDR3 totals 18 residues. With V trimmed by 0 bases and J by 0 bases, 2 bases remained unmatched. Germline V gives CDR1 SGHRS, CDR2 YFSETQ. CDR3 protein: CASSLGLAGGPNTGELFF. Written as DNA, the CDR3 is TGCGCCAGCAGCTTGGGACTAGCGGGAGGCCCGAACACCGGGGAGCTGTTTTTT. Based on the CDR3 plus reference TRBV5-1 and TRBJ2-2, the full variable domain is KAGVTQTPRYLIKTRGQQVTLSCSPISGHRSVSWYQQTPGQGLQFLFEYFSETQRNKGNFPGRFSGRQFSNSRSEMNVSTLELGDSALYLCASSLGLAGGPNTGELFFGEGSRLTVL.

This chain connects TRBV29-1 to TRBJ2-1; 9 positions match TRBD1. Germline V CDR1 and CDR2: SQVTM, ANQGSEA. This CDR3 has 16 amino acids. V shed 2 bases, J shed 2 bases, and the junction held 7 bases outside the gene matches. DNA of the CDR3: TGCAGCGTTGAACCCCAAACAGGGGGCCCCTACAATGAGCAGTTCTTC. Encoded protein: CSVEPQTGGPYNEQFF.

CDR3 sequence: CASSLGGLAGLTDTQYF. The CDR3 DNA follows: TGTGCCAGCAGCTTAGGGGGACTAGCGGGACTAACAGATACGCAGTATTTT. The chain couples TRBV7-3 to TRBJ2-3; 13 bases match TRBD2. Germline V gene data show CDR1 as SGHTA and CDR2 as FQGTGA. The CDR3 spans 17 residues. Trimming took 2 bases from V and 3 from J; bases not matched to a gene: 5.

This clone was seen only a few times. This sequence joins TRBV29-1 and TRBJ2-2; D is possibly TRBD1 (7 bases). The CDR3 contains 16 residues. Germline CDR1 SQVTM, CDR2 ANQGSEA. The V gene lost 0 bases and the J gene lost 7 bases, with 18 bases spanning the gap. This CDR3 reads CSVEEPRGEEGGELFF. In DNA, the CDR3 is TGCAGCGTTGAAGAACCCAGGGGGGAAGAGGGCGGGGAGCTGTTTTTT.

This chain connects TRBV7-2 to TRBJ2-7; D perhaps matches TRBD1 (5 bases). Germline CDR1 reads SGHTA; CDR2 reads FQGNSA. V was pared by 1 base and J by 4 bases, with 14 bases between. The CDR3 covers 15 residues. Here the CDR3 reads CASSLDRGSGYEQYF. Here the CDR3 DNA reads TGTGCCAGCAGCTTAGATAGGGGCTCCGGGTACGAGCAGTACTTC.